This T cell receptor beta chain was sequenced for a study of neoadjuvant anti-PD-1 for oral cavity cancer. The CDR3 length is 16 residues. Looked up from germline, CDR1 is LNHNV and CDR2 is YYDKDF (reference sequence). Unmatched junction bases numbered 14, after V lost 5 bases and J lost 12 bases. Stated time point: after neoadjuvant nivolumab, at surgical resection. Analysis of PBMCs was direct, with no culture step. Blood libraries mostly used roughly 440 ng genomic DNA, six replicates each. Libraries were prepared by immunoSEQ multiplex PCR; TCRdb keeps only in-frame clonotypes and omits some of them. Of over 7,500 clones in the sample, about 69% were seen once.

Sequences were derived from PBMCs, sampled after nivolumab (anti-PD-1) treatment. This clonotype originated in a person between 40 and 79 years old with oral cavity squamous cell carcinoma. The chain joins TRBV15 to TRBJ2-1, with 12 bases aligning to TRBD2. Written as DNA, the CDR3 is TGTGCCACCAGCGTCTCAAGACTAGCGGGAGCCCACCTGCAGTTCTTC. It encodes CATSVSRLAGAHLQFF. The full variable domain, with the rest looked up from reference TRBV15 and TRBJ2-1, is DAMVIQNPRYQVTQFGKPVTLSCSQTLNHNVMYWYQQKSSQAPKLLFHYYDKDFNNEADTPDNFQSRRPNTSFCFLDIRSPGLGDTAMYLCATSVSRLAGAHLQFFGPGTRLTVL.